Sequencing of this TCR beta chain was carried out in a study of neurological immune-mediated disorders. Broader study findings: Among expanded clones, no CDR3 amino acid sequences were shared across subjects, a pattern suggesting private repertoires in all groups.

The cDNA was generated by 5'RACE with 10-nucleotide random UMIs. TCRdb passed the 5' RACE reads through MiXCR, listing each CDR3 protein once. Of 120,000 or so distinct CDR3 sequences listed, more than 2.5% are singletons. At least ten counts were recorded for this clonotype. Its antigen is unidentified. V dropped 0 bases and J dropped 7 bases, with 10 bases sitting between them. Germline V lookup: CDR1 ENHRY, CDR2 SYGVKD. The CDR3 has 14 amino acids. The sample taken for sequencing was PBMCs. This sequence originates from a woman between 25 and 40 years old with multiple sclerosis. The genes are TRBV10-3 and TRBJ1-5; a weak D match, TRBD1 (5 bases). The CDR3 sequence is CAISESRARQPQHF. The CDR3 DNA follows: TGTGCCATCAGTGAGTCCAGGGCACGCCAGCCCCAGCATTTT.